The rows below give T cell receptor beta chains drawn from one sample of a study of cytomegalovirus exposure and HLA in healthy donors. The method was immunoSEQ multiplex PCR; TCRdb's version includes in-frame clones alone and lacks a portion of them. The sample includes 150,000 or so clones, about 88% of them seen just once. What was sequenced was PBMCs. The receptors stem from a man younger than 35 in good health and CMV-seropositive. Each CDR3 is given with its conserved first and last residue. Each record gives: D gene, clone size, J gene, V gene, CDR3 protein, CDR3 DNA. D genes are given only for firm matches. For some rows the clone size is stated as once, few or many, or as a class when expanded; others skip it.

D: TRBD1
size: few
J: TRBJ2-5
V: TRBV9
CDR3: CASSGPREGGEETQYF
DNA: TGTGCCAGCAGCGGCCCCCGTGAAGGGGGCGAAGAGACCCAGTACTTC

D: -
size: -
J: TRBJ2-7
V: TRBV5-4
CDR3: CASSSGQRDEQYF
DNA: TGTGCCAGCAGCTCCGGACAGAGGGACGAGCAGTACTTC

D: TRBD1
size: -
J: TRBJ1-1
V: TRBV6-1
CDR3: CASSDGTVNTEAFF
DNA: TGTGCCAGCAGTGACGGGACAGTGAACACTGAAGCTTTCTTT

D: -
size: once
J: TRBJ1-2
V: TRBV10-1
CDR3: CASSPPVAGGAANYGYTF
DNA: TGCGCCAGCAGCCCCCCGGTTGCGGGGGGGGCAGCTAACTATGGCTACACCTTC

D: TRBD1
size: -
J: TRBJ2-6
V: TRBV9
CDR3: CASSGTGQGASGANVLTF
DNA: TGTGCCAGCAGCGGAACGGGACAGGGGGCATCTGGGGCCAACGTCCTGACTTTC

D: TRBD1
size: -
J: TRBJ2-1
V: TRBV18
CDR3: CASSPRTGGTYNEQFF
DNA: TGTGCCAGCTCACCCAGGACAGGGGGTACCTACAATGAGCAGTTCTTC

D: TRBD1
size: -
J: TRBJ1-1
V: TRBV29-1
CDR3: CSVLGQSTEAFF
DNA: TGCAGCGTTCTGGGACAGTCCACTGAAGCTTTCTTT

D: TRBD2
size: -
J: TRBJ2-7
V: TRBV29-1
CDR3: CSVCHAGVSSYEQYF
DNA: TGCAGCGTTTGTCACGCGGGGGTTAGCTCCTACGAGCAGTACTTC

D: TRBD1
size: few
J: TRBJ1-5
V: TRBV6-5
CDR3: CASSWDREQPQHF
DNA: TGTGCCAGCAGCTGGGACAGGGAACAGCCCCAGCATTTT

D: -
size: -
J: TRBJ1-1
V: TRBV27
CDR3: CASSFTLAEGNTEAFF
DNA: TGTGCCAGCAGTTTTACACTAGCGGAAGGGAACACTGAAGCTTTCTTT

D: -
size: once
J: TRBJ1-1
V: TRBV9
CDR3: CASSVLSGMDSTEAFF
DNA: TGTGCCAGCAGCGTATTATCAGGGATGGACAGCACTGAAGCTTTCTTT

D: -
size: -
J: TRBJ2-1
V: TRBV5-4
CDR3: CASSEGPSSYNEQFF
DNA: TGTGCCAGCAGCGAGGGTCCCAGCTCCTACAATGAGCAGTTCTTC

D: -
size: -
J: TRBJ2-5
V: TRBV9
CDR3: CASNGQGGVGETQYF
DNA: TGTGCCAGCAACGGACAGGGAGGGGTCGGAGAGACCCAGTACTTC

D: -
size: -
J: TRBJ1-5
V: TRBV7-2
CDR3: CASRGPNQPQHF
DNA: TGTGCCAGCAGGGGGCCCAATCAGCCCCAGCATTTT

D: TRBD1
size: -
J: TRBJ1-5
V: TRBV7-2
CDR3: CASSLGQGGGQPQHF
DNA: TGTGCCAGCAGCTTAGGACAGGGAGGCGGTCAGCCCCAGCATTTT

D: -
size: -
J: TRBJ2-5
V: TRBV5-6
CDR3: CASSRRGWETQYF
DNA: TGTGCCAGCAGCCGGAGGGGCTGGGAGACCCAGTACTTC

D: -
size: -
J: TRBJ2-7
V: TRBV15
CDR3: CATSGDRQGSSYEQYF
DNA: TGTGCCACCAGCGGAGATAGGCAGGGGTCCTCCTACGAGCAGTACTTC

D: -
size: -
J: TRBJ1-6
V: TRBV6-1
CDR3: CASSELDRQNSPLHF
DNA: TGTGCCAGCAGTGAATTGGACAGACAAAATTCACCCCTCCACTTT

D: TRBD2
size: -
J: TRBJ2-7
V: TRBV7-6
CDR3: CASSLAGREHEQYF
DNA: TGTGCCAGCAGCTTAGCGGGGAGGGAACACGAGCAGTACTTC

D: -
size: -
J: TRBJ1-2
V: TRBV2
CDR3: CASSAGGNYGYTF
DNA: TGTGCCAGCAGCGCCGGGGGAAACTATGGCTACACCTTC

D: TRBD1
size: -
J: TRBJ2-7
V: TRBV25-1
CDR3: CASSLAGTEAYEQYF
DNA: TGTGCCAGCAGTCTAGCCGGGACAGAAGCTTACGAGCAGTACTTC

D: -
size: -
J: TRBJ1-4
V: TRBV4-3
CDR3: CASSQDLVDLALFF
DNA: TGCGCCAGCAGCCAAGATCTAGTCGACCTTGCTCTGTTTTTT

D: TRBD1
size: -
J: TRBJ2-1
V: TRBV5-5
CDR3: CASRTGQAISSYNEQFF
DNA: TGTGCCAGCAGAACGGGACAGGCGATAAGCTCCTACAATGAGCAGTTCTTC

D: -
size: -
J: TRBJ2-3
V: TRBV7-9
CDR3: CASSFSTDTQYF
DNA: TGTGCCAGCAGCTTTTCGACAGATACGCAGTATTTT

D: -
size: -
J: TRBJ1-3
V: TRBV5-1
CDR3: CASSLGVGGSGNTIYF
DNA: TGCGCCAGCAGCTTGGGGGTCGGGGGCTCTGGAAACACCATATATTTT

D: -
size: few
J: TRBJ1-4
V: TRBV29-1
CDR3: CSGPGELFF
DNA: TGCAGCGGCCCCGGGGAACTGTTTTTT

D: -
size: -
J: TRBJ2-2
V: TRBV11-2
CDR3: CASSFFRGTGELFF
DNA: TGTGCCAGCAGCTTTTTCAGGGGCACCGGGGAGCTGTTTTTT

D: -
size: -
J: TRBJ1-1
V: TRBV6-6
CDR3: CASSPTVLGAGGEAFF
DNA: TGTGCCAGCAGCCCTACCGTGCTGGGGGCTGGGGGTGAAGCTTTCTTT

D: TRBD1
size: -
J: TRBJ2-1
V: TRBV7-2
CDR3: CASSLRTGAYSDDYNEQFF
DNA: TGTGCCAGCAGCCTACGGACAGGGGCCTACAGCGATGACTACAATGAGCAGTTCTTC

D: -
size: -
J: TRBJ2-5
V: TRBV27
CDR3: CASTGTGETQYF
DNA: TGTGCCAGCACCGGGACTGGAGAGACCCAGTACTTC

D: -
size: -
J: TRBJ2-1
V: TRBV4-3
CDR3: CASSQAVDTSYNEQFF
DNA: TGCGCCAGCAGCCAAGCAGTAGACACCTCCTACAATGAGCAGTTCTTC

D: -
size: once
J: TRBJ2-5
V: TRBV7-2
CDR3: CASSLRPSGLLQETQYF
DNA: TGTGCCAGCAGCTTACGGCCGTCAGGGCTTCTCCAAGAGACCCAGTACTTC

D: -
size: -
J: TRBJ2-7
V: TRBV7-2
CDR3: CASSPGVEQYF
DNA: TGTGCCAGCAGCCCAGGGGTCGAGCAGTACTTC